One and the same sample provided the 5 T cell receptor beta chains below, sequenced in a study of beta chain features in type 1 diabetes. The investigators reverse transcribed all of the isolated RNA, so they sequenced expressed TCRB transcripts. Repertoires were generated with immunoSEQ multiplex PCR, while TCRdb's copy carries only in-frame clones and drops some. The sample lists roughly 160,000 clones, 7.8% occurring once. No cognate antigen is known for these TCRs. General study points: Shortening that was moderate but significant affected the TCRB CDR3s of Type 1 diabetes patients in all four CD4+ subsets.

Sequencing was performed on central memory CD4+ T cells from blood. All receptors derive from a woman aged 40 to 50 with type 1 diabetes.

The chain has TRBV5-1 and TRBJ1-2; TRBD1 matches at 8 bases. This CDR3 spans 14 amino acids. Germline CDR1 reads SGHRS; CDR2 reads YFSETQ. Trimming at V came to 3 bases and at J to 8 bases, leaving 9 bases not matched to a gene. The CDR3 DNA reads as TGCGCCAGCAGCTCAGGGGGCGCTCTTGAGGGCTACACCTTC. The encoded protein is CASSSGGALEGYTF.

This clone was seen only a few times. This sequence joins TRBV25-1 and TRBJ1-2, with D perhaps matching TRBD1 (6 bases). Germline CDR1 MGHDK, CDR2 SYGVNS. V lost 4 bases to trimming and J lost 6 bases, with 12 bases between them. CDR3 length: 13 residues. In DNA, the CDR3 is TGTGCCAGCAGTGGAACAGGGTGGAATGGCTACACCTTC. Translation: CASSGTGWNGYTF.

V is TRBV15 and J is TRBJ1-1; D uncertain. Germline lookup yields CDR1 LNHNV and CDR2 YYDKDF (reference sequence). The germline V and J ends were trimmed by 5 bases and 3 bases, with 16 bases remaining between them. The CDR3 spans 15 residues. The chain's CDR3 is CATSPSRGGHTEAFF. The CDR3 DNA reads TGTGCCACCAGCCCATCACGTGGTGGGCACACTGAAGCTTTCTTT.

The chain carries TRBV5-6 and TRBJ2-3; 10 bases agree with TRBD1. Germline trimming cut 1 base from V and 4 bases from J; bases unmatched to any gene: 6. The CDR3 is 16 residues long. Germline V gene lookup returns CDR1 SGHDT and CDR2 YYEEEE. CDR3 protein: CASSLRFGQGADTQYF. CDR3 nucleotide sequence: TGTGCCAGCAGCTTGAGGTTCGGACAGGGGGCAGATACGCAGTATTTT.

The V and J genes are TRBV19 and TRBJ2-1; 11 nucleotides agree with TRBD2. The trim removed 2 bases at V and 2 bases at J, leaving 5 bases unmatched. Germline assignment: CDR1 LNHDA and CDR2 SQIVND (reference sequence). The CDR3 is made up of 17 amino acids. CDR3: CASSITGTSGAYNEQFF. The CDR3 DNA follows: TGTGCCAGTAGTATAACCGGGACTAGCGGAGCCTACAATGAGCAGTTCTTC.